A single sample gave rise to the 32 T cell receptor beta chains below, sequenced in a study of T-cell memory formation after mild COVID-19. TCRdb redid the calling of the 5' RACE reads with MiXCR, one entry per CDR3 protein. Of 110,000 or so distinct CDR3 sequences listed, approximately 21% were seen once; the top ten hold around 40%. The sequencing input was PBMCs or a T cell subset sorted from them (not recorded which). The source of these receptors is a man aged 18-30 years who had mild COVID-19 (a few samples of this study predate the infection). Cell type and time point are not known.

This clonotype was seen a handful of times. This sequence joins TRBV6-2 or TRBV6-3 and TRBJ2-1, with 8 bases lining up with TRBD2. There are 18 residues in the CDR3. Trimming took 0 bases from V and 8 from J; bases not matched to a gene: 15. CDR1 and CDR2 (germline): MNHEY, SVGEGT. For the CDR3, the DNA is TGTGCCAGCAGTTACTCCGGACTGGTAGCGGGGAACAAGTATGAGCAGTTCTTC. This gives the protein CASSYSGLVAGNKYEQFF.

The chain combines TRBV7-6 with TRBJ2-5; D tentatively reads TRBD1 or TRBD2 (6 bases each). V was shortened by 5 bases and J by 1 base, with 11 bases between the two germline ends. The length of the CDR3 is 14 residues. Germline V gene data show CDR1 as SGHVS and CDR2 as FNYEAQ. The CDR3 is CASSARDTQETQYF. In DNA form, the CDR3 reads TGTGCCAGCAGCGCGCGGGACACCCAAGAGACCCAGTACTTC.

A few counts support this clonotype. The chain combines TRBV7-6 with TRBJ2-5; 7 bases fit TRBD1. CDR1 and CDR2 from the germline V gene are SGHVS and FNYEAQ. V gave up 4 bases and J gave up 1 base; unmatched junction bases: 9. CDR3 size: 16 residues. The chain's CDR3 is CASSSSYRGLQETQYF. Here the CDR3 DNA reads TGTGCCAGCAGCTCGAGCTACAGGGGTCTCCAAGAGACCCAGTACTTC. The variable domain in full, completed from reference TRBV7-6 and TRBJ2-5, reads GAGVSQSPRYKVTKRGQDVALRCDPISGHVSLYWYRQALGQGPEFLTYFNYEAQQDKSGLPNDRFSAERPEGSISTLTIQRTEQRDSAMYRCASSSSYRGLQETQYFGPGTRLLVL.

This rearrangement joins TRBV4-2 to TRBJ2-1; 14 bases agree with TRBD2. The CDR3 is 15 amino acids. Germline V gene lookup returns CDR1 LGHNA and CDR2 YNFKEQ. The junction had 7 bases not matched to a gene; V was cut back by 5 bases and J by 10 bases. In DNA, the CDR3 is TGTGCCAGCAGCTTCGGGACTAGCGGGGGCCGGGAGCAGTTCTTC. It is translated as CASSFGTSGGREQFF.

This clonotype was counted a few times. This chain uses TRBV7-9 with TRBJ1-1, with D uncertain. Looked up from germline, CDR1 is SEHNR and CDR2 is FQNEAQ (reference sequence). This CDR3 is built from 12 residues. The ends were cut back, 5 bases at V and 13 bases at J, with 17 bases in the middle. The CDR3 region is CASSRTLPWGFF. For the CDR3, the DNA is TGTGCCAGCAGCCGGACGCTCCCCTGGGGTTTCTTT.

Here the CDR3 DNA reads TGTGCCAGCGGGGAAGGGCCCGAAGATTCACCCCTCCACTTT. This encodes CASGEGPEDSPLHF. The rearrangement uses TRBV6-4 and TRBJ1-6; no reliable D call. Trimming took off 8 bases at V and 8 bases at J, with 16 bases between the two ends. CDR1 is MRHNA and CDR2 is SNTAGT in the germline V gene. The CDR3 has 14 residues.

The chain couples TRBV20-1 to TRBJ2-5; the D is unclear. There are 15 residues in the CDR3. The germline V gene encodes CDR1 DFQATT and CDR2 SNEGSKA (reference sequence). Trimming left V 3 bases short and J 2 bases short, with 16 bases between. The CDR3 DNA is TGCAGTGCTAGTTCTGGTCTAGACGGACAAGAGACCCAGTACTTC. Translating gives CSASSGLDGQETQYF.

The chain combines TRBV7-2 with TRBJ1-1; D uncertain. Germline loops: CDR1 SGHTA, CDR2 FQGNSA. V dropped 0 bases and J dropped 2 bases, with 7 bases sitting between them. The CDR3 runs 14 residues. The CDR3 sequence: CASSLALGNTEAFF. DNA of the CDR3: TGTGCCAGCAGCTTAGCGCTCGGTAACACTGAAGCTTTCTTT.

This clonotype was seen more than once but under ten times. The rearrangement links TRBV6-2 or TRBV6-3 to TRBJ2-1; 7 bases match TRBD2. CDR3 size: 14 residues. CDR1 and CDR2 (germline): MNHEY, SVGEGT. V shed 7 bases, J shed 7 bases, and the junction held 10 bases outside the gene matches. The CDR3 region is CASTLSGRENEQFF. The CDR3 DNA reads TGTGCCAGCACCCTGTCGGGGCGGGAGAATGAGCAGTTCTTC.

The rearrangement joins TRBV7-2 to TRBJ2-2; no clear D. V shed 7 bases and J shed 1 base, with 4 bases lying between them. In germline, CDR1 is SGHTA, CDR2 FQGNSA. The CDR3 consists of 12 residues. This CDR3 is CASTKNTGELFF. Here the CDR3 DNA reads TGTGCCAGCACCAAGAACACCGGGGAGCTGTTTTTT.

This clonotype was seen only a few times. The V and J genes are TRBV19 and TRBJ1-1; D unclear. The germline V gene encodes CDR1 LNHDA and CDR2 SQIVND (reference sequence). V lost 7 bases to trimming and J lost 1 base, with 7 bases between them. This CDR3 has 12 amino acids. This chain's CDR3 is CASTEGNTEAFF. The CDR3 coding sequence is TGTGCCAGTACTGAGGGGAACACTGAAGCTTTCTTT. The full variable domain, in which reference TRBV19 and TRBJ1-1 provide the parts outside the CDR3, is DGGITQSPKYLFRKEGQNVTLSCEQNLNHDAMYWYRQDPGQGLRLIYYSQIVNDFQKGDIAEGYSVSREKKESFPLTVTSAQKNPTAFYLCASTEGNTEAFFGQGTRLTVV.

The chain uses TRBV3-1 and TRBJ2-7; D possibly corresponds to TRBD1 (5 bases). V lost 0 bases and J 2 bases, leaving 14 bases between the germline ends. The CDR3 runs 16 residues. Germline CDR1 reads LGHDT; CDR2 reads YNNKEL (reference sequence). The DNA for the CDR3 is TGTGCCAGCAGCCAAGAGTCAGGGTCGGCTACCTACGAGCAGTACGTC. Protein: CASSQESGSATYEQYV.

This clonotype was detected only a few times. The chain recombines TRBV7-9 with TRBJ1-1; 9 bases align to TRBD1. CDR1 SEHNR and CDR2 FQNEAQ come from the germline V gene (reference sequence). V lost 5 bases to trimming and J lost 5 bases; unmatched junction nucleotides: 9. This CDR3 contains 15 residues. CDR3 sequence reads: CASSPQGARRTEAFF. CDR3 coding DNA: TGTGCCAGCAGCCCACAGGGGGCCCGTCGGACTGAAGCTTTCTTT.

Written as DNA, the CDR3 is TGTGCCATCAGTGAGTCGTTGTCCGCAGATACGCAGTATTTT. Translating it yields CAISESLSADTQYF. This chain connects TRBV10-3 to TRBJ2-3, with unresolved D. V lost 0 bases and J 4 bases, leaving 8 bases between the germline ends. The length of the CDR3 is 14 residues. The germline CDR1 and CDR2 sequences are ENHRY and SYGVKD.

This clonotype was picked up a small number of times. This chain uses TRBV11-1 with TRBJ2-1, with 8 bases fitting TRBD1. CDR1 is SGHAT, CDR2 FQDESV, per germline (reference sequence). J gave up 5 bases and V 3 bases, and 6 bases lay outside the gene matches. This CDR3 has 15 residues. CDR3 amino acids: CASSLGQGADNEQFF. CDR3 DNA: TGTGCCAGCAGCTTGGGTCAGGGGGCCGACAATGAGCAGTTCTTC.

V gene TRBV7-3 combines with J gene TRBJ2-2, with 9 bases identical to TRBD2. The CDR3 consists of 17 residues. V shed 1 base and J 2 bases; nucleotides not matched to a gene: 5. Germline V gene lookup returns CDR1 SGHTA and CDR2 FQGTGA. The CDR3 region is CASSLRASGANTGELFF. The CDR3 bases are TGTGCCAGCAGCTTAAGGGCTAGCGGGGCCAACACCGGGGAGCTGTTTTTT.

Only a few counts were recorded for this clonotype. The gene calls are TRBV4-2 and TRBJ1-2, with D possibly matching TRBD1 (6 bases). The ends were cut back, 7 bases at V and 3 bases at J, with 15 bases in the middle. CDR3 length equals 14 residues. Germline CDR1 is LGHNA and CDR2 is YNFKEQ. CDR3 sequence reads: CASTTAGGYYGYTF. Written as DNA, the CDR3 is TGTGCCAGCACCACGGCGGGGGGCTACTATGGCTACACCTTC.

The chain recombines TRBV6-5 with TRBJ2-3; 7 nucleotides line up with TRBD1. The CDR3 consists of 14 residues. CDR1 is MNHEY and CDR2 is SVGAGI in the germline V gene. V gave up 2 bases and J gave up 2 bases; unmatched junction bases: 1. The CDR3 coding sequence is TGTGCCAGCAGTTACACAGGGGACACAGATACGCAGTATTTT. Protein: CASSYTGDTDTQYF.

The CDR3 loop is CASSQVRGDEQFF. In nucleotides, the CDR3 is TGTGCCAGCAGCCAAGTGCGCGGGGATGAGCAGTTCTTC. V gene TRBV4-2 combines with J gene TRBJ2-1, with D possibly TRBD2 on 6 matching bases. V was trimmed by 1 base and J by 8 bases, leaving 9 bases between them. Germline assignment: CDR1 LGHNA and CDR2 YNFKEQ. CDR3 length: 13 amino acids.

The rearrangement joins TRBV19 to TRBJ2-5; perhaps TRBD2 as D (5 bases). CDR3 length: 15 amino acids. Trimming stripped 3 bases from V and 4 bases from J, with 15 bases between. The germline V gene has CDR1 LNHDA and CDR2 SQIVND (reference sequence). For the CDR3, the DNA is TGTGCCAGTAGTATTTCCTCGGGGTTCGGAGAGACCCAGTACTTC. It codes for CASSISSGFGETQYF.

This clonotype was detected a few times. The V and J genes are TRBV11-1 and TRBJ2-3; TRBD1 aligns across 7 bases. Germline lookup yields CDR1 SGHAT and CDR2 FQDESV (reference sequence). The V segment lost 7 bases and the J segment 1 base; nucleotides outside the gene matches: 5. CDR3 length: 14 amino acids. The CDR3 region is CASTFGTGTDTQYF. CDR3 in DNA: TGTGCCAGCACCTTCGGGACAGGCACAGATACGCAGTATTTT.

This clonotype was counted a few times. The gene calls are TRBV9 and TRBJ2-1, with D possibly called TRBD1 or TRBD2 (5 bases each). Trimming removed 0 bases from V and 5 bases from J, with 6 bases in between. CDR3 length equals 13 residues. Germline CDR1 and CDR2: SGDLS and YYNGEE. The CDR3 DNA reads as TGTGCCAGCAGCGTAGCGGGGCACAATGAGCAGTTCTTC. The encoded protein is CASSVAGHNEQFF.

This clonotype was found many times. Here the CDR3 reads CSAVTENLYGYTF. The CDR3 DNA follows: TGCAGCGCCGTAACAGAGAATCTCTATGGCTACACCTTC. The V call is TRBV29-1, the J call TRBJ1-2; no clear D. Germline lookup yields CDR1 SQVTM and CDR2 ANQGSEA. V was pared by 7 bases and J by 4 bases, with 16 bases between. The CDR3 is 13 residues long.

There are a few counts of this clonotype. CDR3 sequence reads: CASSQPDPYGYTF. DNA of the CDR3: TGTGCCAGCAGCCAGCCAGACCCGTATGGCTACACCTTC. J is TRBJ1-2 and V is TRBV4-2; D call uncertain. CDR1 and CDR2 from the germline V gene are LGHNA and YNFKEQ. V was shortened by 3 bases and J by 5 bases, with 10 bases between the two germline ends. This CDR3 region has 13 residues.

The chain is built from TRBV6-2 or TRBV6-3 and TRBJ2-7; 7 bases line up with TRBD1. Germline trimming cut 2 bases from V and 2 bases from J; bases unmatched to any gene: 6. Germline CDR1 MNHEY, CDR2 SVGEGT. The CDR3 contains 15 residues. The CDR3 spells CASSYVPGQPYEQYV. The CDR3 DNA is TGTGCCAGCAGTTACGTCCCGGGACAGCCCTACGAGCAGTACGTC.

This clonotype was observed a handful of times. The chain links TRBV3-1 to TRBJ2-1, with D perhaps matching TRBD1 (5 bases). Germline V gives CDR1 LGHDT, CDR2 YNNKEL (reference sequence). The CDR3 has 19 residues. Trimming cost V 1 base and J 3 bases, with 22 bases left between them. The CDR3 protein is CASSQVHHGVKGIYNEQFF. CDR3 DNA: TGTGCCAGCAGCCAAGTCCATCACGGAGTTAAGGGGATCTACAATGAGCAGTTCTTC.

The chain links TRBV6-2 or TRBV6-3 to TRBJ2-1, with a tentative D call TRBD1 (6 bases). The germline V and J ends were trimmed by 7 bases and 1 base, with 14 bases remaining between them. The CDR3 is 15 residues long. Germline assignment: CDR1 MNHEY and CDR2 SVGEGT. CDR3 in DNA: TGTGCCAGCACCGGTTTAGGGGGATCCTACAATGAGCAGTTCTTC. Translation: CASTGLGGSYNEQFF.

This sequence joins TRBV6-5 and TRBJ2-1, with 9 bases matching TRBD2. Looked up from germline, CDR1 is MNHEY and CDR2 is SVGAGI. The V segment lost 2 bases and the J segment 14 bases; nucleotides outside the gene matches: 7. The CDR3 loop spans 13 amino acids. In nucleotides, the CDR3 is TGTGCCAGCAGTTACGGGACTAGCAAGGCGGAGTTCTTC. The encoded protein is CASSYGTSKAEFF.

The chain recombines TRBV12-3 or TRBV12-4 with TRBJ1-2, with a possible D match to TRBD1 (5 bases). The CDR3 is 14 amino acids. V was pared by 6 bases and J by 4 bases, with 15 bases between. The CDR3 protein is CASSPEGVSYGYTF. For the CDR3, the DNA is TGTGCCAGCAGCCCCGAAGGGGTGAGCTATGGCTACACCTTC.

The chain has TRBV5-4 and TRBJ1-3; the D is unclear. This CDR3 comprises 14 residues. Germline-derived CDR1 and CDR2 are SGHNT and YYREEE (reference sequence). Trimming pared 3 bases from V and 1 base from J, leaving 8 bases between. Written as DNA, the CDR3 is TGTGCCAGCAGCTCCAGTGGATCTGGAAACACCATATATTTT. Its protein product is CASSSSGSGNTIYF.

The V gene is TRBV7-2, the J gene TRBJ2-1; TRBD2 agrees at 12 bases. The length of the CDR3 is 15 residues. The ends lost 0 bases at V and 9 bases at J; junction bases unmatched: 3. From germline, CDR1 is SGHTA and CDR2 FQGNSA. As DNA, the CDR3 is TGTGCCAGCAGCTTAGCACCGGGACTAGCGGGTGAGCAGTTCTTC. Its protein is CASSLAPGLAGEQFF.

This clonotype was detected only a few times. The chain links TRBV7-9 to TRBJ2-1; TRBD1 matches 7 bases. Germline CDR1 is SEHNR and CDR2 is FQNEAQ (reference sequence). The length of the CDR3 is 15 residues. Trimming cost V 2 bases and J 8 bases; bases outside gene matches: 9. This CDR3 reads CASSLLQAGGDEQFF. The CDR3 DNA reads as TGTGCCAGCAGCTTATTGCAGGCAGGGGGAGATGAGCAGTTCTTC.